The text below deals with one T cell receptor (beta chain). Its antigen is unknown. The sample comes from a study of blood T cells in healthy people across ages. Caucasian, healthy and from Russia, the donors were aged between about 6 and 90. Germline loops: CDR1 DFQATT, CDR2 SNEGSKA (reference sequence). V was pared by 6 bases and J by 4 bases, with 14 bases between. This CDR3 spans 13 amino acids. Whole-study results and caveats: Unsorted PBMC input precluded a conclusive naive versus antigen-experienced comparison. Higher diversity, along with more naive CD4+ cells, distinguished long-lived donors from aged donors.

A second PCR of 7 to 11 cycles used a sample-barcoded 5' primer and a J-beta primer mix. MiXCR, run by TCRdb on the 5' RACE reads, gives a single entry per CDR3 protein. The top ten clones hold 2.1% of a sample with 1.5 million to 2 million distinct CDR3 sequences, around 48% of them seen once. The J gene is TRBJ2-3, the V gene TRBV20-1; possibly TRBD1 for D (6 bases). The sample consisted of blood. This sequence was found in a woman between 40 and 55 years old in good health. This chain's CDR3 is CSAAPTGADTQYF. CDR3 bases: TGCAGTGCAGCCCCGACAGGCGCAGATACGCAGTATTTT.